One T cell receptor (beta chain) is described in this entry. The CDR3 is made up of 15 amino acids. CDR1 WNHNN and CDR2 SYGVQD come from the germline V gene (reference sequence). The V and J ends lost 2 bases and 5 bases respectively, with 16 bases between them. This sample is part of a study of blood T cell repertoires in COVID-19. Study-wide context: Samples representing acute and convalescent COVID-19 were sourced from the United States, Italy and Spain. T cells, B-cell-depleted T cells, or PBMCs supplied cDNA or gDNA.

Data came from immunoSEQ multiplex PCR; TCRdb stores just in-frame clones and leaves some out. The profile shows over 90,000 clones, 84% of them singletons. This TCR was recovered from a human donor in a cohort sampled during active COVID-19. Specimen: peripheral blood. V gene TRBV10-1 combines with J gene TRBJ2-7; a possible D gene is TRBD2 (6 bases). The CDR3 region has the DNA TGCGCCAGCAGTGAGCGGAGGGTCTCATCAGACGAGCAGTACTTC. This sequence encodes CASSERRVSSDEQYF.